The 8 T cell receptor beta chains below were found in one sample sequenced in a study of T cell responses to AZD1222 COVID-19 vaccine. Clones were sequenced by immunoSEQ multiplex PCR, and TCRdb holds only the in-frame ones, with some missing. The table records more than 100,000 clones, about 90% of them present only once. This material consisted of peripheral blood, taken on day 0 of AZD1222 vaccination. The receptors were sampled from an adult in good health.

This clone was seen just once. This chain uses TRBV5-1 with TRBJ1-1; D gene ambiguous. The CDR3 covers 15 residues. Germline V CDR1 and CDR2: SGHRS, YFSETQ. V lost 0 bases to trimming and J lost 5 bases, with 14 bases between them. The CDR3 reads CASSLALGRGTEAFF. CDR3 nucleotide sequence: TGCGCCAGCAGCTTGGCCTTAGGGCGAGGGACTGAAGCTTTCTTT.

This clone was detected once. The genes are TRBV7-2 and TRBJ1-1; maybe TRBD1 (5 bases). The CDR3 length is 14 residues. V was cut by 5 bases and J by 6 bases, with 16 bases left in between. Germline V lookup: CDR1 SGHTA, CDR2 FQGNSA. The CDR3 spells CASSGGGQVAEAFF. Written as DNA, the CDR3 is TGTGCCAGCAGCGGGGGAGGGCAGGTCGCTGAAGCTTTCTTT.

The chain recombines TRBV18 with TRBJ2-1; D call uncertain. Germline assignment: CDR1 KGHSH and CDR2 LQKENI. The CDR3 is made up of 16 amino acids. Trimming pared 3 bases from V and 2 bases from J, leaving 14 bases between. CDR3 in DNA: TGTGCCAGCTCACCCCCAGACGTCCGCGCCTACAATGAGCAGTTCTTC. As protein: CASSPPDVRAYNEQFF.

The chain links TRBV3-1 (or the pseudogene TRBV3-2) to TRBJ2-7; no clear D gene. CDR1 and CDR2 (germline): LGHDT, YNNKEL (reference sequence). The CDR3 sequence is 14 residues long. With 1 base removed from V and 5 bases from J, the gap between germline ends came to 12 bases. CDR3 loop: CASSQGRGRHEQYF. CDR3 DNA: TGTGCCAGCAGCCAAGGTCGAGGCAGGCACGAGCAGTACTTC.

The chain carries TRBV5-1 and TRBJ1-1; 7 nucleotides line up with TRBD1. Germline trimming cut 0 bases from V and 3 bases from J; bases unmatched to any gene: 5. Germline loops: CDR1 SGHRS, CDR2 YFSETQ. This CDR3 has 15 residues. The CDR3 here is CASSLAGRGDTEAFF. The CDR3 DNA is TGCGCCAGCAGCTTGGCCGGCAGGGGGGACACTGAAGCTTTCTTT. Full variable domain (rest looked up from reference TRBV5-1 and TRBJ1-1): KAGVTQTPRYLIKTRGQQVTLSCSPISGHRSVSWYQQTPGQGLQFLFEYFSETQRNKGNFPGRFSGRQFSNSRSEMNVSTLELGDSALYLCASSLAGRGDTEAFFGQGTRLTVV.

V usage is TRBV3-1 (or the pseudogene TRBV3-2) and J usage is TRBJ2-5; TRBD1 is a possible D gene (6 bases). The germline V and J ends were trimmed by 4 bases and 3 bases, with 9 bases remaining between them. The V gene's germline CDR1 is LGHDT and CDR2 YNNKEL (reference sequence). The CDR3 contains 13 residues. CDR3 bases: TGTGCCAGCAGCCTTACAGGGAAAGAGACCCAGTACTTC. Its translation: CASSLTGKETQYF.

The V gene is TRBV14, the J gene TRBJ1-4, with D hard to call. The CDR3 totals 15 residues. Germline CDR1 and CDR2: SGHDN and FVKESK. V was shortened by 0 bases and J by 1 base, with 6 bases between the two germline ends. The CDR3 DNA follows: TGTGCCAGCAGCCAAGAGGGCTTAACTAATGAAAAACTGTTTTTT. Translation: CASSQEGLTNEKLFF.

The V gene is TRBV5-5, the J gene TRBJ1-4; maybe TRBD1 (6 bases). The CDR3 runs to 14 residues. Germline V gene data show CDR1 as SGHKS and CDR2 as YYEKEE (reference sequence). V was clipped by 6 bases and J by 7 bases, with 16 bases between them. The CDR3 is CASNLGQYIEKLFF. DNA of the CDR3: TGTGCCAGCAACCTAGGACAGTACATTGAAAAACTGTTTTTT.